Below, 12 T cell receptor beta chains from the same sample are listed, as sequenced in a study of CD4 T cells in relation to SARS-CoV-2 and coronaviruses. Their antigens are not known. Repertoires were generated with immunoSEQ multiplex PCR, while TCRdb's copy carries only in-frame clones and drops some. The sample lists about 23,000 clones, more than 60% occurring once. CD4+ T cells from unexposed donors were obtained before the COVID-19 pandemic (2011-2018). The cells were cultured for less than twelve days before CD4+ T cells were isolated. What was sequenced was CD4+ T cells from PBMCs, cultured in vitro. These receptors were taken from a human donor in good health.

CDR3 protein: CASSIGEGTDTQYF. The CDR3 nucleotides are TGTGCCAGTAGTATCGGGGAGGGCACAGATACGCAGTATTTT. This chain uses TRBV19 with TRBJ2-3, with D possibly being TRBD2 (6 bases). CDR3 length: 14 amino acids. Trimming removed 3 bases from V and 1 base from J, with 8 bases in between. Germline V CDR1 and CDR2: LNHDA, SQIVND (reference sequence).

The chain combines TRBV19 with TRBJ2-5; TRBD2 agrees at 8 bases. Germline values: CDR1 LNHDA, CDR2 SQIVND (reference sequence). V lost 5 bases to trimming and J lost 3 bases; unmatched junction nucleotides: 5. The CDR3 loop spans 14 amino acids. CDR3 nucleotide sequence: TGTGCCAGTAGTGTCTCCGGGAGGGAAGAGACCCAGTACTTC. Protein: CASSVSGREETQYF.

V and J are TRBV9 and TRBJ1-1; D possibly corresponds to TRBD1 (6 bases). V dropped 3 bases and J dropped 2 bases, with 20 bases sitting between them. CDR3 size: 17 residues. Germline V gene sequence: CDR1 SGDLS, CDR2 YYNGEE. The CDR3: CASSGDTLFRGNTEAFF. The CDR3 coding sequence is TGTGCCAGCAGCGGGGACACACTTTTTCGTGGTAACACTGAAGCTTTCTTT.

V gene TRBV7-8 combines with J gene TRBJ2-7, with D unclear. Germline V gene sequence: CDR1 SGHVS, CDR2 FQNEAQ. V lost 4 bases, J lost 6 bases, and 13 bases lay in between. The CDR3 loop spans 13 amino acids. The CDR3 sequence is CASSSSVGSEQYF. CDR3 sequence (DNA): TGTGCCAGCAGCTCCTCGGTTGGCTCCGAGCAGTACTTC. Together with reference TRBV7-8 and TRBJ2-7, the CDR3 gives the full variable domain: GAGVSQSPRYKVAKRGQDVALRCDPISGHVSLFWYQQALGQGPEFLTYFQNEAQLDKSGLPSDRFFAERPEGSVSTLKIQRTQQEDSAVYLCASSSSVGSEQYFGPGTRLTVT.

This sequence joins TRBV4-2 and TRBJ1-1; tentative D call: TRBD1 (5 bases). V was cut by 3 bases and J by 5 bases, with 16 bases left in between. The germline gives CDR1 LGHNA, CDR2 YNFKEQ. CDR3 length: 15 amino acids. The CDR3 nucleotides read TGTGCCAGCAGCCAGGAAGGGAGGGGCGATACTGAAGCTTTCTTT. It codes for CASSQEGRGDTEAFF.

J is TRBJ2-6 and V is TRBV19; no clear D gene. The CDR3 covers 16 residues. Trimming left V 7 bases short and J 1 base short, with 14 bases between. Per the germline V gene, CDR1 is LNHDA and CDR2 is SQIVND (reference sequence). CDR3 nucleotide sequence: TGTGCCAGTAATCCAGCTGGAAAATCTGGGGCCAACGTCCTGACTTTC. Encoded protein: CASNPAGKSGANVLTF.

The chain has TRBV29-1 and TRBJ2-2; the D gene could be TRBD1 or TRBD2 (5 bases each). CDR3 size: 15 residues. V lost 7 bases and J lost 1, with 16 bases in between. Germline CDR1 is SQVTM and CDR2 is ANQGSEA. CDR3 amino acids: CSASAGTVNTGELFF. The CDR3 DNA reads as TGCAGCGCCTCCGCCGGGACCGTGAACACCGGGGAGCTGTTTTTT.

The rearrangement joins TRBV24-1 to TRBJ2-2, with 9 bases that match TRBD1. Trimming cost V 2 bases and J 6 bases; bases outside gene matches: 15. This CDR3 spans 19 amino acids. CDR1 is KGHDR, CDR2 SFDVKD, per germline. As DNA, the CDR3 is TGTGCCACCAGTGATTCCTTAGTACCGAAACAGGGGGCGCCCGGGGAGCTGTTTTTT. It codes for CATSDSLVPKQGAPGELFF.

The CDR3 is CAWSPWDTGYTF. The CDR3 nucleotides read TGTGCCTGGAGTCCTTGGGACACCGGCTACACCTTC. J is TRBJ1-2 and V is TRBV30, with D possibly matching TRBD1 (6 bases). CDR3 size: 12 residues. Looked up from germline, CDR1 is GTSNPN and CDR2 is SVGIG (reference sequence). The V and J ends lost 2 bases and 8 bases respectively, with 12 bases between them.

This chain links TRBV18 with TRBJ2-7, with a possible D match to TRBD1 (5 bases). V dropped 0 bases and J dropped 3 bases, with 9 bases sitting between them. Germline V gene sequence: CDR1 KGHSH, CDR2 LQKENI. The CDR3 has 14 amino acids. CDR3 nucleotides: TGTGCCAGCTCACCACCTTGGGGCATCTACGAGCAGTACTTC. This gives the protein CASSPPWGIYEQYF.

The chain links TRBV7-9 to TRBJ2-7; 9 positions match TRBD1. The CDR3 loop spans 12 amino acids. V dropped 6 bases and J dropped 9; count of bases not matched to a gene: 6. CDR1 is SEHNR and CDR2 is FQNEAQ in the germline V gene (reference sequence). Written as DNA, the CDR3 is TGTGCCAGCAGTACACAGGGGGCTACGCAGTACTTC. Translation gives CASSTQGATQYF.

The CDR3 is CASRPGQGNYGYTF. The CDR3 region has the DNA TGTGCCAGCAGGCCCGGACAGGGGAACTATGGCTACACCTTC. V and J are TRBV2 and TRBJ1-2, with TRBD1 matching over 9 bases. V lost 6 bases and J lost 2; bases outside the gene matches: 4. The CDR3 extends over 14 amino acids. Germline values: CDR1 SNHLY, CDR2 FYNNEI.